This entry lists 4 T cell receptor beta chains sequenced from one sample in a study of T cell responses to AZD1222 COVID-19 vaccine. Method: immunoSEQ multiplex PCR; TCRdb's copy keeps in-frame clones and lacks some. The sample gives 100,000 or so clones, roughly 89% of which show up once; roughly 3.7% is in the top ten. The starting material was peripheral blood, obtained on day 0 of AZD1222 vaccination. These receptors were collected from an adult in good health.

V usage is TRBV25-1 and J usage is TRBJ1-3, with D unclear. Trimming pared 0 bases from V and 0 bases from J, leaving 12 bases between. The CDR3 runs to 17 residues. Germline V lookup: CDR1 MGHDK, CDR2 SYGVNS. The chain's CDR3 is CASSEYFTPSSGNTIYF. DNA for the CDR3: TGTGCCAGCAGTGAATATTTCACTCCCAGCTCTGGAAACACCATATATTTT.

This sequence joins TRBV9 and TRBJ2-7, with D perhaps matching TRBD2 (6 bases). This CDR3 has 15 residues. The germline V gene encodes CDR1 SGDLS and CDR2 YYNGEE. With 3 bases removed from V and 5 bases from J, the gap between germline ends came to 18 bases. The CDR3 DNA reads TGTGCCAGCAGCGCTCGACTAGATACTGGCCACGAGCAGTACTTC. It encodes CASSARLDTGHEQYF.

This clone was seen only a few times. This sequence joins TRBV19 and TRBJ1-2, with D perhaps TRBD1 (6 bases). Trimming cost V 5 bases and J 2 bases, with 15 bases left between them. There are 15 residues in the CDR3. Germline CDR1 LNHDA, CDR2 SQIVND (reference sequence). CDR3 protein: CASSLRQDVNYGYTF. In DNA form, the CDR3 reads TGTGCCAGTAGTCTACGACAGGACGTGAACTATGGCTACACCTTC.

V is TRBV30 and J is TRBJ1-5; D unclear. CDR3 length: 14 residues. Trimming cost V 0 bases and J 0 bases, with 6 bases left between them. The germline V gene has CDR1 GTSNPN and CDR2 SVGIG (reference sequence). The CDR3 bases are TGTGCCTGGAGTGTAGGAGGTAGCAATCAGCCCCAGCATTTT. Translation gives CAWSVGGSNQPQHF.